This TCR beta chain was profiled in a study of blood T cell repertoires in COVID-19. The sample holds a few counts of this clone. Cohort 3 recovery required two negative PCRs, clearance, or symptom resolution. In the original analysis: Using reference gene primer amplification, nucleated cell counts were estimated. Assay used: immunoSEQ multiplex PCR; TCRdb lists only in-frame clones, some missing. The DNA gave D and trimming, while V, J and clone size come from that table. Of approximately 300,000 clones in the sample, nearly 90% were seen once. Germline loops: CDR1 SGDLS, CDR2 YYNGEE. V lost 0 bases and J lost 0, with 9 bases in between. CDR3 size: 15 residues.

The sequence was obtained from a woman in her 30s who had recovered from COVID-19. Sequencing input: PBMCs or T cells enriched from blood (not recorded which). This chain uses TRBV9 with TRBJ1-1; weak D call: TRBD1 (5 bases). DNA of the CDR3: TGTGCCAGCAGCGTAGAGGCAGGGATGAACACTGAAGCTTTCTTT. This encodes CASSVEAGMNTEAFF.